Following are 30 T cell receptor beta chains from one sample sequenced in a study of T-cell reconstitution after alpha-beta-depleted transplantation in children (dated by TCRdb to about 2016). This specimen's treatment or condition label, interpreted: allogeneic hematopoietic cell transplantation with graft depleted of TCRalphabeta T cells and CD19 B cells. Receptor amplification or capture employed PCR. Reads for this sample came from an Illumina HiSeq 2500. TCR libraries were prepared with molecular barcoding, using unique molecular identifiers to normalize TCRbeta repertoire quantification. In TCRdb, the public reads were trimmed at Q25 with fastp and aligned with MiXCR, with productive beta chains retained. A single entry per CDR3 protein holds the most common genes and DNA from its merged rows. This sample holds over 200,000 distinct CDR3 sequences; around a sixth were observed only once. The ten largest clones represent around 44% of the sample.

The input for sequencing was PBMCs, mostly from graft donor cells, taken 360 days after TCRalphabeta/CD19-depleted stem cell transplant. The receptors originated from a male patient aged 2-9 years who had a stem cell transplant for acute lymphoblastic leukemia, so the T cells may come from the graft donor.

This chain joins TRBV11-2 and TRBJ2-5; tentative D call: TRBD2 (6 bases). The CDR3 spans 12 residues. The germline V gene has CDR1 SGHAT and CDR2 FQNNGV. Trimming shortened V by 7 bases and J by 5 bases, and 11 bases separated the two germline ends. DNA for the CDR3: TGTGCCAGCACGGGAGCGATGGAGACCCAGTACTTC. Translation gives CASTGAMETQYF.

This chain joins TRBV5-1 and TRBJ2-3; 7 bases match TRBD2. The CDR3 is 15 amino acids. J was trimmed by 3 bases and V by 3 bases; bases with no gene match: 7. Per germline, CDR1 SGHRS and CDR2 YFSETQ. DNA of the CDR3: TGCGCCAGCAGCTCTACGGGGGGACGAACAGATACGCAGTATTTT. Translation: CASSSTGGRTDTQYF.

The chain carries TRBV24-1 and TRBJ2-2; the match to TRBD1 covers 7 bases. The CDR3 is 16 residues long. Germline CDR1 is KGHDR and CDR2 is SFDVKD. The trim removed 5 bases at V and 5 bases at J, leaving 10 bases unmatched. Written as DNA, the CDR3 is TGTGCCACCAGTGCCACCACAGGGGCGAGGACCGGGGAGCTGTTTTTT. Protein: CATSATTGARTGELFF.

This chain connects TRBV12-3 or TRBV12-4 to TRBJ1-3; weak D call: TRBD1 (6 bases). The V and J ends lost 6 bases and 10 bases respectively, with 13 bases between them. The CDR3 covers 12 residues. The CDR3 sequence: CASRQGSGTIYF. DNA for the CDR3: TGTGCCAGCAGACAGGGATCGGGGACCATATATTTT.

The genes are TRBV4-2 and TRBJ2-1; D is uncertain. This CDR3 contains 12 residues. Trimming left V 2 bases short and J 9 bases short, with 8 bases between. CDR1 and CDR2 (germline): LGHNA, YNFKEQ. This chain's CDR3 is CASSQRNGEQFF. The DNA for the CDR3 is TGTGCCAGCAGCCAACGAAATGGTGAGCAGTTCTTC.

This chain joins TRBV12-3 or TRBV12-4 and TRBJ1-4; unclear D gene. Between the trimmed V and J ends, which lost 5 bases and 8 bases, there was a span of 6 bases. The CDR3 spans 11 residues. The CDR3 loop is CASSETEKLFF. DNA of the CDR3: TGTGCCAGCAGTGAGACAGAAAAACTGTTTTTT.

The rearrangement uses TRBV28 and TRBJ1-3, with D hard to call. V shed 2 bases and J shed 4 bases, with 9 bases lying between them. The CDR3 sequence is 14 residues long. The germline V gene has CDR1 MDHEN and CDR2 SYDVKM. The CDR3 region is CASSLPFAGNTIYF. The DNA for the CDR3 is TGTGCCAGCAGTTTACCCTTCGCCGGAAACACCATATATTTT.

This clonotype has more than one count but fewer than ten. V and J are TRBV5-1 and TRBJ2-5; D gene ambiguous. Germline CDR1 SGHRS, CDR2 YFSETQ. V lost 0 bases, J lost 9 bases, and 15 bases lay in between. The CDR3 has 14 amino acids. CDR3 residues: CASSLARTVKAQYF. The CDR3 DNA reads as TGCGCCAGCAGCTTGGCCAGGACCGTAAAGGCCCAGTACTTC.

The V call is TRBV2, the J call TRBJ2-2; D not resolved. CDR3 size: 12 residues. Trimming removed 5 bases from V and 1 base from J, with 2 bases in between. Per the germline V gene, CDR1 is SNHLY and CDR2 is FYNNEI. The CDR3 loop reads CASSMNTGELFF. The CDR3 bases are TGTGCCAGCAGTATGAACACCGGGGAGCTGTTTTTT.

V usage is TRBV19 and J usage is TRBJ1-2; D may be TRBD1 (6 bases). Trimming left V 9 bases short and J 1 base short, with 12 bases between. The CDR3 extends over 13 amino acids. The V gene's germline CDR1 is LNHDA and CDR2 SQIVND (reference sequence). CDR3 residues: CASGTNFNYGYTF. As DNA, the CDR3 is TGTGCCAGCGGGACAAACTTTAACTATGGCTACACCTTC.

This clonotype was counted a few times. The chain is built from TRBV30 and TRBJ2-5; D gene unclear. Germline V gene lookup returns CDR1 GTSNPN and CDR2 SVGIG (reference sequence). The CDR3 has 13 amino acids. V was pared by 0 bases and J by 5 bases, with 10 bases between. The CDR3 nucleotides are TGTGCCTGGAGTGTACAGAACCGGGAGACCCAGTACTTC. Its translation: CAWSVQNRETQYF. Together with reference TRBV30 and TRBJ2-5, the CDR3 gives the full variable domain: SQTIHQWPATLVQPVGSPLSLECTVEGTSNPNLYWYRQAAGRGLQLLFYSVGIGQISSEVPQNLSASRPQDRQFILSSKKLLLSDSGFYLCAWSVQNRETQYFGPGTRLLVL.

This clonotype has more than one count but fewer than ten. The J gene is TRBJ2-1, the V gene TRBV24-1; no firm D call. V lost 7 bases to trimming and J lost 4 bases, with 10 bases between them. The CDR3 sequence is 13 residues long. Germline V gene data show CDR1 as KGHDR and CDR2 as SFDVKD. The CDR3 sequence is CATSQDLYNEQFF. The CDR3 region has the DNA TGTGCCACCAGCCAGGACCTTTACAATGAGCAGTTCTTC.

This clonotype came up many times. The CDR3 coding sequence is TGTGCCATCAGTCCTTACCTAGGCACTGAAGCTTTCTTT. Residues: CAISPYLGTEAFF. The chain has TRBV10-3 and TRBJ1-1, with D unresolved. The CDR3 is made up of 13 amino acids. Germline V gene lookup returns CDR1 ENHRY and CDR2 SYGVKD. Trimming stripped 5 bases from V and 4 bases from J, with 11 bases between.

This chain links TRBV27 with TRBJ1-2; no firm D call. The ends were cut back, 6 bases at V and 6 bases at J, with 14 bases in the middle. CDR1 and CDR2 (germline): MNHEY, SMNVEV (reference sequence). CDR3 length: 13 residues. The chain's CDR3 is CASSPEWWDGYTF. The CDR3 nucleotides are TGTGCCAGCAGCCCCGAGTGGTGGGATGGCTACACCTTC.

V and J are TRBV15 and TRBJ2-5; perhaps TRBD1 as D (5 bases). V lost 1 base, J lost 4 bases, and 19 bases lay in between. In germline, CDR1 is LNHNV, CDR2 YYDKDF (reference sequence). The CDR3 is made up of 17 amino acids. CDR3 nucleotides: TGTGCCACCAGCAGAGTCCCCCGCATGGGGCAGGGAGAGACCCAGTACTTC. This gives the protein CATSRVPRMGQGETQYF.

CDR3: CSVTAQGAHGGYTF. The DNA of the CDR3 is TGCAGCGTGACGGCTCAGGGGGCGCATGGTGGCTACACCTTC. The rearrangement links TRBV29-1 to TRBJ1-2, with 8 bases lining up with TRBD1. The CDR3 totals 14 residues. After removal of 6 bases from V and 7 bases from J, the junction contained 13 bases not matched to a gene. Per germline, CDR1 SQVTM and CDR2 ANQGSEA.

This clonotype was counted between two and nine times. The chain has TRBV5-1 and TRBJ2-1; 8 nucleotides align to TRBD1. Looked up from germline, CDR1 is SGHRS and CDR2 is YFSETQ. This CDR3 comprises 15 residues. Losses at the gene ends were 3 bases for V and 5 bases for J; bases not matched to a gene: 7. The CDR3 coding sequence is TGCGCCAGCAGCTCCTCCCGGACAGGGAACAATGAGCAGTTCTTC. This translates into CASSSSRTGNNEQFF.

This chain connects TRBV20-1 to TRBJ1-6; 7 positions agree with TRBD1. CDR3 size: 14 residues. V shed 3 bases and J 6 bases; nucleotides not matched to a gene: 5. Germline V gene data show CDR1 as DFQATT and CDR2 as SNEGSKA (reference sequence). The CDR3 DNA sequence: TGCAGTGCTAGGGTACAGGGGTTTAATTCACCCCTCCACTTT. Protein sequence: CSARVQGFNSPLHF.

There are a few counts of this clonotype. The chain's CDR3 is CASSLEQGFQNIQYF. The CDR3 bases are TGTGCCAGCAGCTTAGAACAGGGTTTCCAAAACATTCAGTACTTC. This chain uses TRBV7-6 with TRBJ2-4; a weak D match, TRBD1 (6 bases). The germline V gene encodes CDR1 SGHVS and CDR2 FNYEAQ. The CDR3 spans 15 residues. V shed 1 base and J shed 5 bases, with 12 bases lying between them.

This clonotype was found a few times. This sequence joins TRBV7-6 and TRBJ1-4, with TRBD1 as a possible D gene (6 bases). In germline, CDR1 is SGHVS, CDR2 FNYEAQ. The CDR3 extends over 17 amino acids. Deletions cut 1 base from V and 0 bases from J, with 12 bases between. Written as DNA, the CDR3 is TGTGCCAGCAGCTTAGGGGGGGGCTCCGCAACTAATGAAAAACTGTTTTTT. Its protein product is CASSLGGGSATNEKLFF.

The CDR3 reads CSARDYRGTASPLHF. The DNA of the CDR3 is TGCAGTGCTAGAGATTACAGGGGTACCGCTTCACCCCTCCACTTT. The chain recombines TRBV20-1 with TRBJ1-6; 7 nucleotides align to TRBD1. Germline CDR1 reads DFQATT; CDR2 reads SNEGSKA (reference sequence). The CDR3 sequence is 15 residues long. The ends lost 0 bases at V and 9 bases at J; junction bases unmatched: 8.

The rearrangement links TRBV3-1 to TRBJ2-1, with TRBD2 matching over 7 bases. J was trimmed by 6 bases and V by 1 base; bases with no gene match: 6. Germline V gives CDR1 LGHDT, CDR2 YNNKEL (reference sequence). This CDR3 spans 15 amino acids. The CDR3 region has the DNA TGTGCCAGCAGCCAAGGGCCTCAGCGGGGCAATGAGCAGTTCTTC. Its translation is CASSQGPQRGNEQFF.

This sequence joins TRBV2 and TRBJ2-3; 8 bases map to TRBD1. V was pared by 7 bases and J by 2 bases, with 5 bases of the junction left unmatched. This CDR3 has 14 residues. Per the germline V gene, CDR1 is SNHLY and CDR2 is FYNNEI. The CDR3 is CASIGTGNTDTQYF. The CDR3 bases are TGTGCCAGCATCGGGACAGGAAACACAGATACGCAGTATTTT.

This clonotype has more than one count but fewer than ten. This chain uses TRBV7-9 with TRBJ1-4, with 7 bases fitting TRBD1. The junction had 8 bases not matched to a gene; V was cut back by 10 bases and J by 3 bases. Germline V gene sequence: CDR1 SEHNR, CDR2 FQNEAQ (reference sequence). There are 14 residues in the CDR3. Here the CDR3 DNA reads TGTGCCACCAAAGACAGGGAGGCTAATGAAAAACTGTTTTTT. It translates to CATKDREANEKLFF.

J is TRBJ2-1 and V is TRBV2, with TRBD1 matching over 10 bases. The CDR3 consists of 18 residues. Trimming removed 3 bases from V and 6 bases from J; junction bases left unmatched: 14. Looked up from germline, CDR1 is SNHLY and CDR2 is FYNNEI. CDR3 sequence reads: CASSEKGPGQGRVNEQFF. The CDR3 DNA reads as TGTGCCAGCAGTGAGAAGGGCCCGGGACAGGGGCGAGTCAATGAGCAGTTCTTC.

This clonotype has more than one count but fewer than ten. The V gene is TRBV5-1, the J gene TRBJ2-7; 9 nucleotides match TRBD1. Germline-derived CDR1 and CDR2 are SGHRS and YFSETQ. J was trimmed by 4 bases and V by 7 bases; bases with no gene match: 9. This CDR3 comprises 14 residues. CDR3 bases: TGCGCCAGCGGTGGACAGGGGACTGGGTACGAGCAGTACTTC. The encoded protein is CASGGQGTGYEQYF.

This rearrangement joins TRBV19 to TRBJ2-5, with 11 bases aligning to TRBD2. V lost 3 bases and J lost 5; bases outside the gene matches: 5. CDR3 length: 15 amino acids. Germline V CDR1 and CDR2: LNHDA, SQIVND (reference sequence). CDR3 coding DNA: TGTGCCAGTAGTATGGCCGGGACTAGCGGCGAGACCCAGTACTTC. Encoded protein: CASSMAGTSGETQYF.

The sample holds many counts of this clonotype. This chain joins TRBV6-5 and TRBJ1-3; tentative D call: TRBD1 (5 bases). V lost 2 bases, J lost 5 bases, and 13 bases lay in between. The CDR3 has 15 residues. CDR1 and CDR2 (germline): MNHEY, SVGAGI. The CDR3 sequence: CASSYRRGLRNTIYF. The CDR3, as DNA: TGTGCCAGCAGTTACCGTAGGGGTCTCAGAAACACCATATATTTT.

This clonotype has just a few counts. V is TRBV5-1 and J is TRBJ2-2; no firm D call. Germline V gives CDR1 SGHRS, CDR2 YFSETQ. There are 16 residues in the CDR3. Trimming took off 4 bases at V and 0 bases at J, with 13 bases between the two ends. CDR3 DNA sequence: TGCGCCAGCAGCCTCCGGCAGACCTCGAACACCGGGGAGCTGTTTTTT. This codes for CASSLRQTSNTGELFF.

The chain recombines TRBV5-1 with TRBJ2-5; 8 nucleotides align to TRBD2. This CDR3 contains 16 residues. Germline V gene sequence: CDR1 SGHRS, CDR2 YFSETQ. After removal of 4 bases from V and 5 bases from J, the junction contained 13 bases not matched to a gene. This CDR3 is CASSPSAGGTLETQYF. CDR3 coding DNA: TGCGCCAGCAGCCCGTCGGCGGGGGGTACCCTGGAGACCCAGTACTTC.